This T cell receptor beta chain was captured by sequencing in a study of blood T cell repertoires in COVID-19. Study as a whole: Both acute and convalescent COVID-19 samples were obtained from the United States, Italy and Spain.

Assay used: immunoSEQ multiplex PCR; TCRdb lists only in-frame clones, some missing. The sample contains approximately 210,000 clones, about 90% of which appear only once. Germline V CDR1 and CDR2: SGDLS, YYNGEE. The CDR3 totals 15 residues. The J segment lost 6 bases and the V segment lost 4 bases, leaving 6 bases of the junction unmatched. Cohort placement rested on clinical history that participants reported themselves. Recovered status applied to Cohort 3 donors who had two consecutive negative PCRs. It also applied to those with clearance or with symptom resolution. Specimen: PBMCs or T cells enriched from blood (not recorded which). The chain recombines TRBV9 with TRBJ2-1; 11 bases map to TRBD2. The TCR originated in a woman younger than 35 who had recovered from COVID-19. The CDR3 bases are TGTGCCAGCAGCCCGACTAGCGGGGCGTTCAATGAGCAGTTCTTC. The encoded protein is CASSPTSGAFNEQFF. Full variable domain (outside the CDR3, taken from reference TRBV9 and TRBJ2-1): DSGVTQTPKHLITATGQRVTLRCSPRSGDLSVYWYQQSLDQGLQFLIQYYNGEERAKGNILERFSAQQFPDLHSELNLSSLELGDSALYFCASSPTSGAFNEQFFGPGTRLTVL.